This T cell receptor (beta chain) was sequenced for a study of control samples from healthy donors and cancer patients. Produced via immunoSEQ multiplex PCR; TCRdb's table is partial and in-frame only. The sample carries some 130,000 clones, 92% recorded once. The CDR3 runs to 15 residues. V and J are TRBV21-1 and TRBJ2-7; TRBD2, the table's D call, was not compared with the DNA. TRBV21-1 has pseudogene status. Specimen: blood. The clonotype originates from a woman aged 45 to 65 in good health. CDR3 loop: CASSRGAGDSYEQYF. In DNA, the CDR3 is TGTGCCAGCAGCCGAGGGGCGGGGGACTCCTACGAGCAGTACTTC.